The 18 T cell receptor beta chains presented below share a single source sample, sequenced in a study of cytomegalovirus exposure and HLA in healthy donors. In the PCR, 60 Vbeta and 13 Jbeta primers were used. Assay: immunoSEQ multiplex PCR; the TCRdb copy retains only in-frame clones and omits some. The sample contains roughly 120,000 clones, roughly 80% of which appear only once. Sequencing was performed on PBMCs. The receptors here all came from a man aged 60 to 69 in good health and CMV-seropositive.

The rearrangement uses TRBV2 and TRBJ2-5, with TRBD2 matching over 8 bases. The J call may be incorrect, as the DNA end agrees better with TRBJ2-7. Per germline, CDR1 SNHLY and CDR2 FYNNEI. CDR3 length: 13 amino acids. CDR3 in amino acids: CASVRGAAYEQYF. As DNA, the CDR3 is TGTGCCAGCGTGCGGGGGGCCGCCTACGAGCAGTACTTC.

The chain joins TRBV5-6 to TRBJ1-5; D is unclear. This CDR3 has 16 amino acids. The germline V gene encodes CDR1 SGHDT and CDR2 YYEEEE. The germline V and J ends were trimmed by 0 bases and 6 bases, with 16 bases remaining between them. In DNA form, the CDR3 reads TGTGCCAGCAGCTTGGGTGGCCCCATAGGAGGTCAGCCCCAGCATTTT. Its protein product is CASSLGGPIGGQPQHF. The full variable domain, in which reference TRBV5-6 and TRBJ1-5 provide the parts outside the CDR3, is DAGVTQSPTHLIKTRGQQVTLRCSPKSGHDTVSWYQQALGQGPQFIFQYYEEEERQRGNFPDRFSGHQFPNYSSELNVNALLLGDSALYLCASSLGGPIGGQPQHFGDGTRLSIL.

This chain connects TRBV21-1 to TRBJ1-1; no check of the table's D call, TRBD1, against the DNA was made. TRBV21-1 constitutes a pseudogene. CDR3 length: 19 amino acids. CDR3 DNA sequence: TGTGCCAGCAGCAAAGCGAGTCAGACAGCCCAACTTTCGAACACTGAAGCTTTCTTT. It codes for CASSKASQTAQLSNTEAFF.

The chain links TRBV2 to TRBJ2-5, with D possibly matching TRBD1 (6 bases). The CDR3 runs 14 residues. CDR1 SNHLY and CDR2 FYNNEI come from the germline V gene. The V and J ends lost 0 bases and 4 bases respectively, with 9 bases between them. The CDR3 here is CASSEAGGVETQYF. The CDR3 region has the DNA TGTGCCAGCAGTGAAGCTGGGGGCGTAGAGACCCAGTACTTC.

V and J are TRBV11-2 and TRBJ1-6, with D possibly being TRBD1 (6 bases). CDR1 is SGHAT and CDR2 is FQNNGV in the germline V gene. V lost 5 bases, J lost 7 bases, and 15 bases lay in between. This CDR3 contains 15 residues. Written as DNA, the CDR3 is TGTGCCAGCAGCCCAGGAGGACAGAGAAATTCACCCCTCCACTTT. It codes for CASSPGGQRNSPLHF. Together with reference TRBV11-2 and TRBJ1-6, the CDR3 gives the full variable domain: EAGVAQSPRYKIIEKRQSVAFWCNPISGHATLYWYQQILGQGPKLLIQFQNNGVVDDSQLPKDRFSAERLKGVDSTLKIQPAKLEDSAVYLCASSPGGQRNSPLHFGNGTRLTVT.

The chain carries TRBV6-5 and TRBJ1-3; no definite D call. This CDR3 region has 13 residues. The V and J ends lost 5 bases and 0 bases respectively, with 5 bases between them. Germline V gene data show CDR1 as MNHEY and CDR2 as SVGAGI. The CDR3 bases are TGTGCCAGCAGTACATTCTCTGGAAACACCATATATTTT. Translating gives CASSTFSGNTIYF.

This clone was detected only a few times. The V call is TRBV7-3, the J call TRBJ2-1, with D perhaps TRBD2 (5 bases). CDR1 is SGHTA, CDR2 FQGTGA, per germline. The CDR3 length is 14 residues. V lost 2 bases to trimming and J lost 6 bases, with 11 bases between them. CDR3 protein: CASSLSVALNEQFF. The CDR3, as DNA: TGTGCCAGCAGCTTATCGGTAGCGCTCAATGAGCAGTTCTTC.

This clone was observed a few times. The V gene is TRBV5-1, the J gene TRBJ2-3; perhaps TRBD1 as D (6 bases). Germline assignment: CDR1 SGHRS and CDR2 YFSETQ. CDR3 length: 14 residues. The ends were cut back, 3 bases at V and 2 bases at J, with 10 bases in the middle. CDR3: CASSSDRNTDTQYF. The CDR3 bases are TGCGCCAGCAGCTCGGACAGAAACACAGATACGCAGTATTTT. Complete variable domain (other parts from reference TRBV5-1 and TRBJ2-3): KAGVTQTPRYLIKTRGQQVTLSCSPISGHRSVSWYQQTPGQGLQFLFEYFSETQRNKGNFPGRFSGRQFSNSRSEMNVSTLELGDSALYLCASSSDRNTDTQYFGPGTRLTVL.

This clone turned up a few times. DNA of the CDR3: TGTGCCAGCAGCTTAGTGGGAGATTGGTTGGCGTCTGGAAACACCATATATTTT. This translates into CASSLVGDWLASGNTIYF. The V and J genes are TRBV7-3 and TRBJ1-3; D ambiguous. V lost 2 bases and J 1 base, leaving 18 bases between the germline ends. Germline loops: CDR1 SGHTA, CDR2 FQGTGA. This CDR3 has 18 amino acids.

The rearrangement joins TRBV30 to TRBJ1-4; 7 nucleotides align to TRBD1. CDR1 GTSNPN and CDR2 SVGIG come from the germline V gene (reference sequence). This CDR3 contains 14 residues. Trimming took 5 bases from V and 4 from J; bases not matched to a gene: 7. CDR3 in DNA: TGTGCCTGGGGAAGGGACAGTCATAATGAAAAACTGTTTTTT. This gives the protein CAWGRDSHNEKLFF.

The chain carries TRBV2 and TRBJ2-2; perhaps TRBD1 as D (5 bases). V was clipped by 7 bases and J by 1 base, with 13 bases between them. The CDR3 is 15 amino acids. Germline lookup yields CDR1 SNHLY and CDR2 FYNNEI. CDR3 in DNA: TGTGCCAGCACCCCGACAGACAAGAACACCGGGGAGCTGTTTTTT. Amino acids: CASTPTDKNTGELFF.

This clone was counted once. This chain joins TRBV29-1 and TRBJ1-5; 7 nucleotides line up with TRBD1. There are 14 residues in the CDR3. V shed 6 bases and J 5 bases; nucleotides not matched to a gene: 10. Germline loops: CDR1 SQVTM, CDR2 ANQGSEA. The CDR3 protein is CSVRDSGTYQPQHF. In DNA form, the CDR3 reads TGCAGCGTACGGGACAGCGGAACTTATCAGCCCCAGCATTTT.

The V call is TRBV10-3, the J call TRBJ2-3, with 12 positions matching TRBD2. Germline trimming cut 9 bases from V and 6 bases from J; bases unmatched to any gene: 4. The CDR3 totals 13 residues. Looked up from germline, CDR1 is ENHRY and CDR2 is SYGVKD. DNA of the CDR3: TGTGCCATTTCTAGCGGGAGGGAGGATACGCAGTATTTT. This gives the protein CAISSGREDTQYF.

The chain links TRBV6-6 to TRBJ2-5, with 8 bases that match TRBD2. Germline CDR1 and CDR2: MNHNY and SVGAGI (reference sequence). The junction had 8 bases not matched to a gene; V was cut back by 6 bases and J by 5 bases. The CDR3 runs to 14 residues. The CDR3 region is CASRSGGALETQYF. For the CDR3, the DNA is TGTGCCAGCAGATCCGGGGGGGCCTTGGAGACCCAGTACTTC.

The V call is TRBV7-6, the J call TRBJ2-5; D ambiguous. Germline CDR1 and CDR2: SGHVS and FNYEAQ. This CDR3 has 12 amino acids. Trimming removed 5 bases from V and 2 bases from J, with 6 bases in between. The CDR3 bases are TGTGCCAGCAGCCCCATTCAAGAGACCCAGTACTTC. It codes for CASSPIQETQYF. Full variable domain (missing parts from reference TRBV7-6 and TRBJ2-5): GAGVSQSPRYKVTKRGQDVALRCDPISGHVSLYWYRQALGQGPEFLTYFNYEAQQDKSGLPNDRFSAERPEGSISTLTIQRTEQRDSAMYRCASSPIQETQYFGPGTRLLVL.

CDR3 residues: CASSPLDRGNIQYF. The DNA for the CDR3 is TGTGCCAGCTCACCACTGGACAGGGGTAACATTCAGTACTTC. V is TRBV18 and J is TRBJ2-4, with TRBD1 identical over 9 bases. The CDR3 sequence is 14 residues long. V shed 1 base, J shed 7 bases, and the junction held 2 bases outside the gene matches. The germline gives CDR1 KGHSH, CDR2 LQKENI.

This clone has only one observation. The chain joins TRBV15 to TRBJ1-3, with 7 bases fitting TRBD1. The V segment lost 4 bases and the J segment 0 bases; nucleotides outside the gene matches: 3. Germline values: CDR1 LNHNV, CDR2 YYDKDF (reference sequence). This CDR3 is 15 amino acids long. The CDR3 DNA sequence: TGTGCCACCAGCAAACAGGGGTTCTCTGGAAACACCATATATTTT. Its translation is CATSKQGFSGNTIYF.

The chain is built from TRBV7-6 and TRBJ2-7; D might be TRBD2 (5 bases). The V gene's germline CDR1 is SGHVS and CDR2 FNYEAQ. The ends were cut back, 3 bases at V and 6 bases at J, with 12 bases in the middle. The length of the CDR3 is 13 residues. CDR3 sequence reads: CASSFGGQREQYF. In nucleotides, the CDR3 is TGTGCCAGCAGCTTTGGCGGGCAGCGCGAGCAGTACTTC.